These 26 T cell receptor beta chains share one sample of origin, sequenced in a study of blood T cell repertoires in COVID-19. Libraries were prepared by immunoSEQ multiplex PCR; TCRdb keeps only in-frame clonotypes and omits some of them. The repertoire consists of 70,000 to 90,000 clones, with roughly 77% occurring once and the leading ten covering approximately 24%. Sequencing input: peripheral blood. The origin of the receptors is a human donor in a cohort sampled during active COVID-19.

V usage is TRBV5-4 and J usage is TRBJ2-1; 14 nucleotides agree with TRBD2. V lost 2 bases, J lost 8 bases, and 6 bases stayed unmatched. There are 16 residues in the CDR3. The V gene's germline CDR1 is SGHNT and CDR2 YYREEE (reference sequence). This chain's CDR3 is CASSLGTSGSLDEQFF. The CDR3 coding sequence is TGTGCCAGCAGCTTAGGGACTAGCGGGAGTCTAGATGAGCAGTTCTTC.

V and J are TRBV5-1 and TRBJ1-4; the match to TRBD1 covers 8 bases. J gave up 8 bases and V 0 bases, and 9 bases lay outside the gene matches. CDR3 size: 16 residues. CDR1 and CDR2 (germline): SGHRS, YFSETQ. CDR3 nucleotides: TGCGCCAGCAGCTTGGGGACAGGGTTAATTGGGGAAAAACTGTTTTTT. The encoded protein is CASSLGTGLIGEKLFF.

The rearrangement links TRBV6-5 to TRBJ2-7; TRBD2 is a possible D gene (5 bases). This CDR3 has 14 amino acids. The germline gives CDR1 MNHEY, CDR2 SVGAGI. V lost 6 bases and J 3 bases, leaving 15 bases between the germline ends. DNA for the CDR3: TGTGCCAGCAGAATTGATCCGGGGAGCTACGAGCAGTACTTC. This encodes CASRIDPGSYEQYF.

CDR3 in DNA: TGTGCCAGCAGCGCAGGAGGGGGACAGGGGGCCAGATCACCCCTCCACTTT. Its translation is CASSAGGGQGARSPLHF. This sequence joins TRBV9 and TRBJ1-6, with 12 bases identical to TRBD1. With V trimmed by 3 bases and J by 10 bases, 11 bases remained unmatched. CDR1 SGDLS and CDR2 YYNGEE come from the germline V gene. CDR3 size: 17 residues.

The rearrangement links TRBV27 to TRBJ1-2, with D unresolved. This CDR3 comprises 14 residues. From germline, CDR1 is MNHEY and CDR2 SMNVEV (reference sequence). V lost 6 bases and J lost 4, with 15 bases in between. The CDR3, as DNA: TGTGCCAGCAGACGAGGGCAGGAAAGCTATGGCTACACCTTC. Its protein is CASRRGQESYGYTF.

The genes are TRBV18 and TRBJ2-3, with D possibly matching TRBD1 (6 bases). CDR3 length: 15 amino acids. Germline lookup yields CDR1 KGHSH and CDR2 LQKENI. V was shortened by 4 bases and J by 0 bases, with 11 bases between the two germline ends. The CDR3 loop is CASSHRTASTDTQYF. Here the CDR3 DNA reads TGTGCCAGCTCACACAGGACAGCTAGCACAGATACGCAGTATTTT.

The J gene is TRBJ1-4, the V gene TRBV28; TRBD1 is a possible D gene (5 bases). V lost 5 bases and J 8 bases, leaving 15 bases between the germline ends. This CDR3 has 14 amino acids. Germline values: CDR1 MDHEN, CDR2 SYDVKM. DNA of the CDR3: TGTGCCAGCAGTCCCTGGGGGGTGGGAGAAAAACTGTTTTTT. Its translation is CASSPWGVGEKLFF.

The chain is built from TRBV24-1 and TRBJ2-4, with a possible D match to TRBD1 (5 bases). V gave up 5 bases and J gave up 1 base, with 20 bases separating them. CDR3 length equals 18 residues. Germline V CDR1 and CDR2: KGHDR, SFDVKD. CDR3 nucleotide sequence: TGTGCCACCAGTGCCTTCGCCCCAGGGTGGACCGCCAAAAACATTCAGTACTTC. Translation: CATSAFAPGWTAKNIQYF.

This clone showed up just once. The genes are TRBV19 and TRBJ1-5, with 7 positions matching TRBD1. CDR3 length: 13 residues. V gave up 5 bases and J gave up 7 bases; unmatched junction bases: 5. CDR1 and CDR2 from the germline V gene are LNHDA and SQIVND (reference sequence). The CDR3 DNA reads as TGTGCCAGTAGTGCGACAGGGAAACAGCCCCAGCATTTT. Protein product: CASSATGKQPQHF.

The rearrangement uses TRBV9 and TRBJ2-1; 9 positions match TRBD1. The germline V gene has CDR1 SGDLS and CDR2 YYNGEE. CDR3 length equals 16 residues. Trimming removed 4 bases from V and 3 bases from J; junction bases left unmatched: 8. The CDR3: CASSPPRGQGYNEQFF. CDR3 nucleotide sequence: TGTGCCAGCAGCCCCCCTCGGGGACAGGGCTACAATGAGCAGTTCTTC.

V usage is TRBV29-1 and J usage is TRBJ2-3, with 7 bases identical to TRBD1. J was trimmed by 4 bases and V by 7 bases; bases with no gene match: 11. The CDR3 extends over 14 amino acids. Per the germline V gene, CDR1 is SQVTM and CDR2 is ANQGSEA. The CDR3 loop reads CSAIRGLLSDTQYF. For the CDR3, the DNA is TGCAGCGCTATTAGGGGGCTTCTCTCAGATACGCAGTATTTT.

The chain carries TRBV5-6 and TRBJ1-1; D is unclear. V lost 0 bases and J 3 bases, leaving 9 bases between the germline ends. The CDR3 covers 14 residues. Germline CDR1 is SGHDT and CDR2 is YYEEEE. The CDR3: CASSLAVGHTEAFF. As DNA, the CDR3 is TGTGCCAGCAGCTTGGCCGTTGGGCACACTGAAGCTTTCTTT. Using reference TRBV5-6 and TRBJ1-1 for the parts outside the CDR3, the full variable domain is DAGVTQSPTHLIKTRGQQVTLRCSPKSGHDTVSWYQQALGQGPQFIFQYYEEEERQRGNFPDRFSGHQFPNYSSELNVNALLLGDSALYLCASSLAVGHTEAFFGQGTRLTVV.

V and J are TRBV6-2 or TRBV6-3 and TRBJ2-7; the D gene is possibly TRBD2 (5 bases). Germline CDR1 reads MNHEY; CDR2 reads SVGEGT. V shed 6 bases and J shed 0 bases, with 21 bases lying between them. This CDR3 is built from 17 residues. CDR3 protein: CASSPIPRRDSSYEQYF. In DNA, the CDR3 is TGTGCCAGCAGCCCCATCCCCCGACGGGATAGCTCCTACGAGCAGTACTTC.

This clone was counted a few times. The chain joins TRBV5-1 to TRBJ1-2; 10 bases align to TRBD1. J gave up 2 bases and V 4 bases, and 8 bases lay outside the gene matches. The V gene's germline CDR1 is SGHRS and CDR2 YFSETQ. This CDR3 contains 16 residues. This chain's CDR3 is CASSPGTGDSNYGYTF. CDR3 sequence (DNA): TGCGCCAGCAGCCCCGGGACAGGGGATTCAAACTATGGCTACACCTTC.

The V gene is TRBV5-1, the J gene TRBJ2-5; D remains ambiguous. V was shortened by 3 bases and J by 4 bases, with 4 bases between the two germline ends. The CDR3 sequence is 11 residues long. CDR1 is SGHRS and CDR2 is YFSETQ in the germline V gene. CDR3 protein: CASSSGETQYF. CDR3 coding DNA: TGCGCCAGCAGCTCAGGAGAGACCCAGTACTTC.

The gene calls are TRBV3-1 (or the pseudogene TRBV3-2) and TRBJ2-2, with D possibly matching TRBD2 (5 bases). From germline, CDR1 is LGHDT and CDR2 YNNKEL (reference sequence). Trimming took off 0 bases at V and 7 bases at J, with 12 bases between the two ends. CDR3 length: 15 residues. The CDR3 nucleotides are TGTGCCAGCAGCCAAGAAAGAGCGAGGGTCGGGGAGCTGTTTTTT. It is translated as CASSQERARVGELFF.

Judged by abundance, this clone is medium-sized (0.01 to 0.1%). The rearrangement uses TRBV11-2 and TRBJ2-7; maybe TRBD1 (6 bases). The CDR3 is 14 amino acids. V lost 3 bases to trimming and J lost 2 bases, with 11 bases between them. Looked up from germline, CDR1 is SGHAT and CDR2 is FQNNGV. The CDR3 DNA reads TGTGCCAGCAGCTTTAGGACAGCCCCCTACGAGCAGTACTTC. Translating gives CASSFRTAPYEQYF.

V is TRBV5-4 and J is TRBJ1-5; D perhaps matches TRBD1 (5 bases). The CDR3 spans 14 residues. Trimming removed 4 bases at V and 0 bases at J, with 8 bases between. Germline V CDR1 and CDR2: SGHNT, YYREEE (reference sequence). CDR3 sequence (DNA): TGTGCCAGCAGCATCGACAGTAGCAATCAGCCCCAGCATTTT. Residues: CASSIDSSNQPQHF.

V and J are TRBV5-3 and TRBJ1-3, with D possibly matching TRBD1 (6 bases). TRBV5-3 is an open reading frame whose function is uncertain. The CDR3 runs to 16 residues. Trimming removed 0 bases at V and 2 bases at J, with 12 bases between. This CDR3 is CARSLGVGTPGNTIYF. CDR3 DNA: TGTGCCAGAAGCTTGGGGGTTGGGACACCTGGAAACACCATATATTTT.

The chain employs TRBV9 and TRBJ1-1, with D uncertain. Germline CDR1 SGDLS, CDR2 YYNGEE. Trimming removed 1 base from V and 11 bases from J, with 15 bases in between. The CDR3 consists of 13 residues. As DNA, the CDR3 is TGTGCCAGCAGCGTACGAGTTGACCCAGCGGCTTTCTTT. This codes for CASSVRVDPAAFF. The variable domain in full, with the rest retrieved from reference TRBV9 and TRBJ1-1, is DSGVTQTPKHLITATGQRVTLRCSPRSGDLSVYWYQQSLDQGLQFLIQYYNGEERAKGNILERFSAQQFPDLHSELNLSSLELGDSALYFCASSVRVDPAAFFGQGTRLTVV.

The chain carries TRBV4-2 and TRBJ2-1, with TRBD2 matching 8 bases. The germline gives CDR1 LGHNA, CDR2 YNFKEQ. CDR3 length: 17 amino acids. The V segment lost 3 bases and the J segment 6 bases; nucleotides outside the gene matches: 13. The CDR3 loop is CASSHIRGTREVNEQFF. The CDR3 DNA reads TGTGCCAGCAGCCACATAAGGGGGACTAGGGAGGTCAATGAGCAGTTCTTC.

This chain joins TRBV24-1 and TRBJ1-1; D is uncertain. The CDR3 is made up of 14 amino acids. The germline V gene encodes CDR1 KGHDR and CDR2 SFDVKD. V was cut by 1 base and J by 13 bases, with 18 bases left in between. Here the CDR3 DNA reads TGTGCCACCAGTGATTTATCCAGCCCACCTAGGATTTTCTTT. This encodes CATSDLSSPPRIFF.

The chain recombines TRBV7-9 with TRBJ2-5, with D perhaps matching TRBD2 (6 bases). This CDR3 contains 14 residues. Germline V CDR1 and CDR2: SEHNR, FQNEAQ (reference sequence). The V and J ends lost 6 bases and 1 base respectively, with 12 bases between them. In nucleotides, the CDR3 is TGTGCCAGCAGTTCCCTAGCGTCCCAAGAGACCCAGTACTTC. Translation: CASSSLASQETQYF.

The V call is TRBV29-1, the J call TRBJ2-1, with D perhaps matching TRBD2 (7 bases). The CDR3 has 13 amino acids. Germline-derived CDR1 and CDR2 are SQVTM and ANQGSEA. The ends were cut back, 4 bases at V and 6 bases at J, with 13 bases in the middle. The CDR3 protein is CSVARGGSNEQFF. As DNA, the CDR3 is TGCAGCGTTGCGAGGGGGGGTAGCAATGAGCAGTTCTTC.

As DNA, the CDR3 is TGTGCCAGCATCCACAGCTCTGGAAACACCATATATTTT. Amino acids: CASIHSSGNTIYF. The rearrangement joins TRBV28 to TRBJ1-3; D call uncertain. CDR1 and CDR2 (germline): MDHEN, SYDVKM. The CDR3 spans 13 residues. The germline V and J ends were trimmed by 7 bases and 0 bases, with 7 bases remaining between them.

The chain couples TRBV2 to TRBJ2-3, with D possibly being TRBD1 (5 bases). CDR3 length equals 14 residues. Looked up from germline, CDR1 is SNHLY and CDR2 is FYNNEI. Trimming removed 6 bases from V and 1 base from J, with 11 bases in between. The CDR3 spells CASRGRVGTDTQYF. In nucleotides, the CDR3 is TGTGCCAGCAGGGGCAGGGTAGGCACAGATACGCAGTATTTT.